This T cell receptor beta chain was identified in a study of cytomegalovirus exposure and HLA in healthy donors. PCR employed 60 Vbeta and 13 Jbeta primers. In the source study's methods: Later, tens of millions of unique TCR beta chains were counted in an analysis, and 8.5 million to 13 million of them were shared. The data were produced by immunoSEQ multiplex PCR, yet TCRdb's version contains in-frame clones alone and is incomplete. That table supplies the V and J calls and clone size; D and trimming were determined from the DNA. The sample records about 140,000 clones, around 81% being singletons. The V end was cut by 2 bases, the J end by 7 bases, with 9 bases between. The CDR3 has 11 amino acids. Germline assignment: CDR1 GTSNPN and CDR2 SVGIG (reference sequence). Comment on this clone: What it binds is not known.

Study-level findings and limits: Per a later analysis, 15,000 to 20,000 TCR beta sequences showed association with HLA alleles at 0.05 false discovery rate.

The chain carries TRBV30 and TRBJ2-7; D unclear. The receptor was derived from a man aged 45-65 years in good health and CMV-seronegative. Specimen: PBMCs. CDR3 protein: CAWSPGLEQYF. The CDR3 nucleotides read TGTGCCTGGAGTCCAGGCCTGGAGCAGTACTTC. Variable domain in full (rest from reference TRBV30 and TRBJ2-7): SQTIHQWPATLVQPVGSPLSLECTVEGTSNPNLYWYRQAAGRGLQLLFYSVGIGQISSEVPQNLSASRPQDRQFILSSKKLLLSDSGFYLCAWSPGLEQYFGPGTRLTVT.